This record covers a single TCR beta chain. Its antigen is currently unknown. The sample belongs to a study of T cells in narcolepsy. Produced via immunoSEQ multiplex PCR; TCRdb's table is partial and in-frame only. The table records about 34,000 clones, about 81% of them present only once. The CDR3 has 14 residues. Germline V lookup: CDR1 MDHEN, CDR2 SYDVKM. V shed 6 bases and J shed 5 bases, with 16 bases lying between them. Study findings and constraints: Blood of same and different patients, but not healthy controls, reportedly held recurring autoreactive clonotypes. Same-patient CSF and blood CD4+ T cell clonotypes included HCRT-specific and TRIB2-specific autoreactive ones.

The rearrangement joins TRBV28 to TRBJ1-1; D perhaps matches TRBD1 (6 bases). This TCR derives from a human donor with narcolepsy. Sequenced sample: CD45RA- memory CD4+ T cells from PBMCs. CDR3 coding DNA: TGTGCCAGCAGCCCCCTGGCAGGGGAGACTGAAGCTTTCTTT. Translation gives CASSPLAGETEAFF.